This T cell receptor beta chain was identified in a study of CD8+ T cells in alopecia areata. Sequencing relied on a cDNA template that was reverse transcribed from extracted RNA. Only in-frame clones appear in the TCRdb table, and some are missing; sequencing was by immunoSEQ multiplex PCR. The repertoire includes approximately 100,000 clones, approximately 90% of them detected once, and around 10% sits in the top ten. Treatment of the sample: oral pan-JAK inhibitor, 5-10 mg twice daily. This specimen was CD8+ T cells sorted from blood, taken at approximately week 30, from a patient treated with tofacitinib. This TCR derives from a human donor with alopecia areata.

Here the CDR3 DNA reads TGTGCCAGCAGCTTGGAGAATTGGACACTACTCTCCTACGAGCAGTACTTC. This codes for CASSLENWTLLSYEQYF. V usage is TRBV5-6 and J usage is TRBJ2-7, with D perhaps matching TRBD1 (5 bases). CDR1 and CDR2 from the germline V gene are SGHDT and YYEEEE. The CDR3 is made up of 17 amino acids. Trimming stripped 0 bases from V and 0 bases from J, with 16 bases between.